What follows describes a single T cell receptor (beta chain). This sample is part of a study of blood T cell repertoires in COVID-19. The wider study: COVID-19 samples from acute and convalescent phases originated in the United States, Italy and Spain.

Profiled with immunoSEQ multiplex PCR; TCRdb holds only in-frame clones, not every one. In the table there are 200,000 or so clones, approximately 80% of which are singletons. Deletions cut 6 bases from V and 0 bases from J, with 21 bases between. Germline V CDR1 and CDR2: LNHDA, SQIVND (reference sequence). The CDR3 totals 18 residues. This TCR was sampled from a human donor with acute or convalescent COVID-19. The donor label of this sample is uncertain. The sequencing sample was made of peripheral blood. The rearrangement joins TRBV19 to TRBJ1-5; D is possibly TRBD1 (5 bases). The CDR3 region is CASRPGLLKGYSNQPQHF. The DNA for the CDR3 is TGTGCCAGTAGACCGGGACTTCTAAAGGGCTATAGCAATCAGCCCCAGCATTTT.